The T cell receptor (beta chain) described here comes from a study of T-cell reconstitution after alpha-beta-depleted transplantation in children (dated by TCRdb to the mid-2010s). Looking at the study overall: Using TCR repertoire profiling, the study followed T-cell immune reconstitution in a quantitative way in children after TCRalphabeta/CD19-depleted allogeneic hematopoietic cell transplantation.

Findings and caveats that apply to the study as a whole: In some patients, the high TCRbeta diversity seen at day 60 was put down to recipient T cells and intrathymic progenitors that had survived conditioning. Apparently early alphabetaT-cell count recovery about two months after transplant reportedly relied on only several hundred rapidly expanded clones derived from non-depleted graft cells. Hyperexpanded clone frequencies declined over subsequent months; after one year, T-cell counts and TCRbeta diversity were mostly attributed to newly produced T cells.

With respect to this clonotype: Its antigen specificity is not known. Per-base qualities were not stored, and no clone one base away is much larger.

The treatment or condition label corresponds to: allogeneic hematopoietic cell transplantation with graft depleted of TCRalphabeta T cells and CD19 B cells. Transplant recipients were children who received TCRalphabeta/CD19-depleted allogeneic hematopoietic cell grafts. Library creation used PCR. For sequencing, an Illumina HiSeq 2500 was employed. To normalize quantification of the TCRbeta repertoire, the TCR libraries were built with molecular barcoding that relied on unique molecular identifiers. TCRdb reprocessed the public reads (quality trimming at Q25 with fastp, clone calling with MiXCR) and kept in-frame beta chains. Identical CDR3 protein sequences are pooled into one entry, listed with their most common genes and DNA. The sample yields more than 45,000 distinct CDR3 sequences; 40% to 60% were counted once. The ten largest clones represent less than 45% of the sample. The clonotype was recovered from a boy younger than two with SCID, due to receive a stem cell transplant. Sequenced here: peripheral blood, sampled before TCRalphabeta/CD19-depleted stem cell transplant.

Here is the DNA: TGCAGCCCGGAGCTTCAAGAGACCCAGTACTTC. It is translated as CSPELQETQYF. Here the chain combines TRBV20-1 and TRBJ2-5; confidence is insufficient to name the D gene. Counted from cysteine to phenylalanine, this CDR3 has 11 amino acids. This entry keeps only the CDR3 DNA: 33 bases, framed from base 1. The germline V gene encodes CDR1 DFQATT and CDR2 SNEGSKA (reference sequence).